These 2 T cell receptor beta chains share one sample of origin, sequenced in a study of blood T cell repertoires in COVID-19. Method: immunoSEQ multiplex PCR; TCRdb's copy keeps in-frame clones and lacks some. The data show roughly 200,000 clones, roughly 80% seen once. The sequenced sample consisted of peripheral blood. The source of these receptors is a woman older than 75 with COVID-19, enrolled during active disease.

The chain links TRBV28 to TRBJ2-7; 7 nucleotides align to TRBD2. The CDR3 is 15 amino acids. Germline CDR1 and CDR2: MDHEN and SYDVKM. The trim removed 6 bases at V and 3 bases at J, leaving 11 bases unmatched. The CDR3 DNA reads as TGTGCCAGCAGAAGTCCGGGGGAGGGAAGCTACGAGCAGTACTTC. This encodes CASRSPGEGSYEQYF.

Details on this clone: This CDR3 is also generated by other DNA sequences in the sample. The chain carries TRBV4-1 and TRBJ2-7, with TRBD2 matching over 10 bases. Losses at the gene ends were 1 base for V and 4 bases for J; bases not matched to a gene: 4. CDR3 size: 15 residues. Germline V gene sequence: CDR1 MGHRA, CDR2 YSYEKL. The CDR3 DNA follows: TGCGCCAGCAGCCAAGGCCTAGCGGGAGCGTACGAGCAGTACTTC. It is translated as CASSQGLAGAYEQYF.